These T cell receptor beta chains were read from a single sample in a study of cytomegalovirus exposure and HLA in healthy donors. Clones were sequenced by immunoSEQ multiplex PCR, and TCRdb holds only the in-frame ones, with some missing. The repertoire holds 90,000 to 150,000 clones, with about 80% as singletons. Sequenced: PBMCs. The receptors come from a woman aged 18 to 35 in good health and CMV-seronegative. The CDR3 runs from the conserved cysteine through the conserved F or W. A D gene is named only where the DNA matches it firmly. Where a row states a size, it is once, few, many or the class of an expanded clone; other rows omit it.

-	TRBV5-1	-	TRBJ1-4	CASSLGTVEKLFF	TGCGCCAGCAGCTTGGGGACAGTTGAAAAACTGTTTTTT
TRBD1	TRBV18	-	TRBJ1-1	CASSATGDAEAFF	TGTGCCAGCTCAGCGACAGGGGACGCTGAAGCTTTCTTT
-	TRBV6-5	-	TRBJ2-7	CASSVNRNSYEQYF	TGTGCCAGCAGTGTCAACAGGAACTCCTACGAGCAGTACTTC
TRBD2	TRBV7-2	-	TRBJ2-1	CASSSLGLAGGQQFF	TGTGCCAGCAGCTCCCTCGGACTAGCGGGGGGGCAACAGTTCTTC
TRBD1	TRBV29-1	-	TRBJ1-3	CSAQGDSGNTIYF	TGCAGCGCCCAGGGGGACTCTGGAAACACCATATATTTT
TRBD2	TRBV5-1	-	TRBJ2-1	CASSLVSGAHRSLYNEQFF	TGCGCCAGCAGCTTGGTTAGCGGGGCTCACAGGTCCCTCTACAATGAGCAGTTCTTC
-	TRBV6-6	-	TRBJ2-2	CASSYLAGGTGELFF	TGTGCCAGCAGTTACTTAGCTGGAGGCACCGGGGAGCTGTTTTTT
-	TRBV7-9	-	TRBJ1-2	CASSLPVFSDYGYTF	TGTGCCAGCAGCTTACCGGTCTTCTCCGACTATGGCTACACCTTC
TRBD1	TRBV18	-	TRBJ1-4	CASSPDRGTNEKLFF	TGTGCCAGCTCGCCTGACAGGGGAACTAATGAAAAACTGTTTTTT
TRBD2	TRBV5-1	-	TRBJ2-7	CASSEDLAGVREQYF	TGCGCCAGCAGCGAGGACCTAGCGGGAGTCAGAGAGCAGTACTTC
TRBD1	TRBV27	few	TRBJ2-7	CASRRGTGTYEQYF	TGTGCCAGCAGGCGGGGGACAGGGACCTACGAGCAGTACTTC